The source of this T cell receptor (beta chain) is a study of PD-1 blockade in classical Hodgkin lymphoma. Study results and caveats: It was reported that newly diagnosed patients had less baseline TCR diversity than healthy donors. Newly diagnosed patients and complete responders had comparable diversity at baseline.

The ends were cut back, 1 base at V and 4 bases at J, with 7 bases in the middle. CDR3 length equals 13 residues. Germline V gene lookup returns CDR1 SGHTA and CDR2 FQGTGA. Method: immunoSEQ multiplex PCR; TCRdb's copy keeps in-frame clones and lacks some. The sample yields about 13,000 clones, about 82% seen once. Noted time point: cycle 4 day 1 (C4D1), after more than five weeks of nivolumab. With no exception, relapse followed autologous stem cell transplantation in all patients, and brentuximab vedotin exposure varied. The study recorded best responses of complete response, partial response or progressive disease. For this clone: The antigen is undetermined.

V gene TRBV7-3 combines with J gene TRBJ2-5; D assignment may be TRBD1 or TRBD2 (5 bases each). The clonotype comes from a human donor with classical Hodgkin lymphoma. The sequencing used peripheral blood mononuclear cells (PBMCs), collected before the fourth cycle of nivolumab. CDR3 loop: CASSLRGAETQYF. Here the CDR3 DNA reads TGTGCCAGCAGCTTAAGAGGGGCAGAGACCCAGTACTTC. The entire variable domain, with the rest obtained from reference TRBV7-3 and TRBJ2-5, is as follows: GAGVSQTPSNKVTEKGKYVELRCDPISGHTALYWYRQSLGQGPEFLIYFQGTGAADDSGLPNDRFFAVRPEGSVSTLKIQRTERGDSAVYLCASSLRGAETQYFGPGTRLLVL.